This T cell receptor (beta chain) was documented in a study of cytomegalovirus exposure and HLA in healthy donors (dated by TCRdb to the late 2010s). Notes on the research overall: According to an earlier analysis of 587 of the donors, about 170 million T cells yielded 95 million to 140 million unique TCR beta sequences and 276 Gb of sequence data. An early release covering over 500 HLA-typed donors comprised approximately 290 gigabases of sequencing data and some 79 million unique TCR sequences. Of the 350 to 400 genotyped donors, about 84% fell in the genetic ancestry cluster associated with self-reported Caucasian donors. The study aimed to test whether signatures of past pathogen exposure could be identified by cataloging public T cell receptors. The study used immunosequencing to profile the T cell repertoires of under 700 subjects and linked those repertoires to cytomegalovirus serostatus. Along with the roughly 670-subject first cohort, a separate validation cohort of some 130 different subjects was used. To predict cytomegalovirus infection status, the study brought together high-throughput TCR immunosequencing, statistical association of individual TCRs with disease status, and machine learning. A later analysis re-examined previously published TCR beta repertoires from more than 650 donors and added high-resolution HLA genotyping to investigate patterns of TCR occurrence. The later analysis used no new phenotypic data to find candidate immune exposures, relying instead on TCR beta sequences and their occurrence across donors. In an earlier analysis of about 590 of the donors, high-throughput TCR beta sequencing was used to judge whether each TCR beta V gene segment behaved as functional or pseudogenic. Alongside the repertoire data, information on donor age, sex, ethnicity and CMV serostatus was compiled. Genome-wide SNP genotypes for about 55% of the roughly 670 donors were used in a later genetic analysis, which treated that subset as a discovery cohort. All discovery cohort repertoires had been generated on a single sequencing platform. Class I and class II HLA loci were covered by the typing at four-digit resolution. Typing coverage differed by locus: A, B, C, DRB1 and DQB1 were typed in roughly 620-640 donors, DQA1 in about 500, DPA1 in 600 to 610, and DPB1 in approximately 450. Roughly five DR-DQ haplotypes were treated as single units for association and clustering because of strong linkage in the cohort. Across approximately 420 genotyped donors of the cohort, an average of roughly 250,000 unique TCR beta nucleotide sequences per donor were sequenced, and about a sixth of those sequences were non-productive.

With regard to this clone: The target of this receptor is not known. No much larger clonotype is one base removed from it; base qualities were not supplied.

The library relied on the immunoSEQ multiplex PCR assay. For the multiplex PCR, a mixture combining 60 forward primers for TCR Vbeta segments and 13 reverse primers for TCR Jbeta segments was used. The CDR3 region of rearranged TCR beta genes was amplified from genomic DNA with a multiplex PCR assay. On the Illumina HiSeq System, the amplified TCR beta libraries were sequenced as 87-base-pair reads. From the authors' description of their analysis: A later analysis tallied 80 million to 95 million unique TCR beta chains across the 610 or so repertoires, and approximately 11 million of those chains were shared by two or more donors. To remove PCR and sequencing errors, raw reads were error-corrected and collapsed into unique sequences using a nearest-neighbor algorithm that merged closely related sequences. CDR3 sequences were aligned to IMGT reference sequences to assign V, D and J gene segments. For a sequence to be retained, a match of at least six nucleotides to both a V gene segment and a J gene segment was required. A rearrangement was called productive if the CDR3 had no stop codons and remained in frame with V and J, and every other rearrangement was called non-productive. CDR3 was defined according to IMGT convention as the region running from the second conserved V-encoded cysteine to the conserved J-encoded phenylalanine. Sequences without an unambiguous match to a single V gene segment were excluded from the earlier analysis of about 640 of the donors. An earlier analysis of approximately 590 of the donors classified V segments as functional when productive rearrangements were above 56.7% and as segregating when the standard deviation between donors was above 5%. A statistical classification framework was developed to diagnose cytomegalovirus status using the catalog of TCR beta chain sequences. A later analysis assigned V and J genes by comparing TCR nucleotide sequences with IMGT/GENE-DB human TR gene sequences. In a later analysis, CDR3 sequences and most-parsimonious VDJ recombination scenarios were assigned using the TCRdist pipeline. In a later analysis, every TCR beta chain was defined by the combination of its CDR3 amino acid sequence and its V-gene family, and reads without a unique V-gene family were dropped. To address suspected cross-contamination and a sequencing artifact, a later analysis removed some 620 highly shared, low-generation-probability nucleotide sequences. In a later analysis, a clonal expansion index for each public chain was calculated from normalized within-repertoire ranks of inferred template counts. Generation probabilities in a later analysis came from a VDJ recombination model fitted to out-of-frame rearrangements, and those results were checked against IGoR. Hypergeometric tests were used in a later analysis to score TCR-TCR, TCR-HLA and TCR-CMV co-occurrence, with a repertoire-size bias correction applied to the TCR pairs. A later analysis estimated false discovery rates by permuting HLA or CMV assignments 20 times. In a later analysis, co-occurring TCRs were grouped with DBSCAN, and TCRdist sequence similarity was added when clustering was performed within HLA-allele-positive subsets. Repertoires with fewer than 30,000 or more than 120,000 public chains, plus five repertoires with anomalous nucleotide sharing, were excluded from co-occurrence clustering. TCRdb retrieved this table from immuneACCESS and kept in-frame rearrangements only. Not all clones are present; in checked studies, unresolved V genes account for under half, and no reason is known for the remainder. V, J and clone size derive from that table, while D and trimming were established from the DNA sequence. Across this sample there are about 97,000 clones, with around 73% seen only once. The ten largest account for roughly 4% of the sample.

CDR1 is given as SGHNT and CDR2 as YYREEE, both from the germline V gene (reference sequence). Including the terminal cysteine and phenylalanine, the CDR3 comprises 13 residues. Only the CDR3 part of the read is kept: 39 bases, read in frame from the first base. V lost 0 bases and J lost 10 bases; the stretch between them is 13 bases long. In total, roughly 670 healthy bone marrow donors made up the cohort. Cohort members were all nominally healthy when sampled, although unrecorded immune exposures were likely present. The donor tested CMV seronegative, placing the donor among the roughly 350 seronegative members of the cohort. A peripheral blood sample was collected from each donor, and TCR beta sequencing was performed on peripheral blood mononuclear cells. The Qiagen DNeasy Blood Extraction Kit was used to extract genomic DNA from the blood cell samples. Study-level results and caveats: Because counts were too low, roughly 18 rarely observed V segments, including chromosome 9 orphons, were left out of the earlier analysis of 500 to 750 of the donors. The study listed 150 to 200 TCR beta chains as associated with cytomegalovirus. A further reported finding was that TCR beta sequences accurately predicted the HLA-A and HLA-B alleles for most subjects in the first cohort. An association between a missense DCLRE1C variant and V-gene and J-gene trimming of TCR beta chains was found in a later genetic analysis and replicated in an independent cohort. An earlier analysis of some 590 of the donors showed that most TCR beta V segments appeared in productive rearrangements either about 87% or about 30% of the time, which broadly matched IMGT annotations. Most TCR sequences were observed very rarely across donors, whereas some public TCRs were present in many individuals. Cytomegalovirus status was reported to be diagnosed by the classifier with high specificity and sensitivity in both the original and validation cohorts. Only TCR beta chains were sequenced in this cohort, and the absence of alpha or paired-chain data limited detectable features. Correlated functional status among segregating V segments might reflect linkage disequilibrium, but an unknown experimental factor could not be ruled out. A later analysis associated roughly 17,000 TCR beta sequences with specific HLA alleles at a false discovery rate of 0.05. Strong co-occurrence of HLA alleles, especially DR and DQ, made assigning TCR associations to individual alleles difficult. In vitro tests confirmed that a few of the cytomegalovirus-associated TCR beta chains recognize cytomegalovirus antigens. In a later analysis, several top co-occurrence clusters were reported to appear linked to parvovirus B19, influenza, CMV and Epstein-Barr virus. According to a later genetic analysis, donors in an Asian-associated ancestry cluster had fewer N-insertions in productive TCRs than the roughly 700-donor mean. A later analysis found that TCR association rates varied across HLA loci, with DRB1 alleles showing the most associated TCRs and HLA-C alleles the fewest. A later analysis found that HLA-associated TCR beta chains were more clonally expanded and had lower generation probabilities than equally common non-associated chains. The presence/absence analyses assumed that sequencing depth was roughly uniform across donors, and that assumption may not be true. In a later analysis, most CMV-associated TCR beta chains were found to appear HLA-restricted, with HLA associations seemingly driven largely by CMV exposure. Because HLA typing was missing for some donors at each locus, association tests included only the typed subset. The sequencing pipeline was judged likely to have produced a cluster of highly shared sequence variants as a technical artifact. Because the 87-base-pair reads could not distinguish some IMGT-functional V segments, including TRBV6-2 and TRBV6-3, those segments were excluded. According to the authors, the approach could potentially be generalized to other disease states and immunological phenotypes. CMV serostatus was the only immune exposure information available for the cohort.

Sequencing used PBMCs. This sequence was found in a man between 35 and 55 years old in good health and CMV-seronegative. This sequence uses TRBV5-4 and TRBJ1-2; TRBD1 is a possible D gene, resting on 5 matching bases. The bases read TGTGCCAGCAGCTTGGCCGGAGACAGATTCTACACCTTC. Its translation reads: CASSLAGDRFYTF.